This passage covers 6 T cell receptor beta chains from one sample sequenced in a study of T cell responses to AZD1222 COVID-19 vaccine. TCRdb's table, derived via immunoSEQ multiplex PCR, lists solely in-frame clones and lacks some. The data contain approximately 150,000 clones, about nine tenths of them singletons. Source: peripheral blood, taken on day 0 of AZD1222 vaccination. Receptors originate from an adult in good health.

DNA for the CDR3: TGCGCCAGCAGCCTCGGACCCGGGGGGGAAAAACTGTTTTTT. It codes for CASSLGPGGEKLFF. The chain carries TRBV5-1 and TRBJ1-4; a weak D match, TRBD1 (5 bases). CDR1 SGHRS and CDR2 YFSETQ come from the germline V gene. CDR3 length equals 14 residues. Deletions cut 4 bases from V and 8 bases from J, with 15 bases between. Complete variable domain (other parts from reference TRBV5-1 and TRBJ1-4): KAGVTQTPRYLIKTRGQQVTLSCSPISGHRSVSWYQQTPGQGLQFLFEYFSETQRNKGNFPGRFSGRQFSNSRSEMNVSTLELGDSALYLCASSLGPGGEKLFFGSGTQLSVL.

V gene TRBV11-1 combines with J gene TRBJ1-2; D is perhaps TRBD1 (6 bases). CDR3 length: 13 residues. Trimming took 5 bases from V and 4 from J, leaving 11 bases between them. Germline assignment: CDR1 SGHAT and CDR2 FQDESV (reference sequence). DNA for the CDR3: TGTGCCAGCAGCCTCGGACAGTCCTATGGCTACACCTTC. This translates into CASSLGQSYGYTF.

The rearrangement links TRBV15 to TRBJ1-4; 7 bases are a match to TRBD1. Losses at the gene ends were 0 bases for V and 10 bases for J; bases not matched to a gene: 11. Germline CDR1 and CDR2: LNHNV and YYDKDF (reference sequence). CDR3 length: 16 residues. The CDR3, as DNA: TGTGCCACCAGCAGAGATTATCCGCGACAGGGCGGAAAACTGTTTTTT. Protein sequence: CATSRDYPRQGGKLFF.

The J gene is TRBJ2-7, the V gene TRBV27, with TRBD1 identical over 8 bases. The V segment lost 5 bases and the J segment 0 bases; nucleotides outside the gene matches: 9. Germline loops: CDR1 MNHEY, CDR2 SMNVEV (reference sequence). The CDR3 spans 16 residues. CDR3 nucleotides: TGTGCCAGCAGTGGGTTATACAGGGGGAGCTCCTACGAGCAGTACTTC. Its protein is CASSGLYRGSSYEQYF.

V usage is TRBV11-3 and J usage is TRBJ2-3; D possibly corresponds to TRBD2 (6 bases). Germline loops: CDR1 SGHNT, CDR2 YENEEA. This CDR3 is 16 amino acids long. Trimming removed 5 bases from V and 2 bases from J, with 17 bases in between. The CDR3 protein is CASSPGAGLATDTQYF. DNA of the CDR3: TGTGCCAGCAGCCCAGGCGCGGGGTTGGCCACAGATACGCAGTATTTT. Full variable domain (rest looked up from reference TRBV11-3 and TRBJ2-3): EAGVVQSPRYKIIEKKQPVAFWCNPISGHNTLYWYLQNLGQGPELLIRYENEEAVDDSQLPKDRFSAERLKGVDSTLKIQPAELGDSAVYLCASSPGAGLATDTQYFGPGTRLTVL.

The chain couples TRBV5-1 to TRBJ2-7, with 11 positions matching TRBD2. The V and J ends lost 3 bases and 4 bases, in that order; junction bases with no gene match: 6. The CDR3 consists of 15 residues. Looked up from germline, CDR1 is SGHRS and CDR2 is YFSETQ. This CDR3 reads CASSSTSGRRYEQYF. CDR3 DNA sequence: TGCGCCAGCAGCTCTACTAGCGGGAGAAGGTACGAGCAGTACTTC.